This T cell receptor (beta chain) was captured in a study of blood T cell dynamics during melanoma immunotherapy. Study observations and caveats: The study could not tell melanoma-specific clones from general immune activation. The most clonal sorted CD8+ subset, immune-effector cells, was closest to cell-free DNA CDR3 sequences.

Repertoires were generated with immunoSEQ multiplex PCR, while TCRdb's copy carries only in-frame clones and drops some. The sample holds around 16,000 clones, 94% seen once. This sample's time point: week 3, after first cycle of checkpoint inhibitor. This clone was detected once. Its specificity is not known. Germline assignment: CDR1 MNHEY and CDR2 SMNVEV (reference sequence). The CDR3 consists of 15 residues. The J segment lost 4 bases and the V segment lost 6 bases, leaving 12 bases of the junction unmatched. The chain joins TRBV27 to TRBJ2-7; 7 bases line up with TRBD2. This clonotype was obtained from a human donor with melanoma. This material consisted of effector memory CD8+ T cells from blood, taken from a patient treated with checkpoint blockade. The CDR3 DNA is TGTGCCAGCAGACCGAGCGGGAAGGATGGGTACGAGCAGTACTTC. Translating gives CASRPSGKDGYEQYF.